Following are 17 T cell receptor beta chains from one sample sequenced in a study of post-analysis software for immune sequencing data. The library was made from cDNA and included unique molecular identifiers. TCRdb redid the calling of the PCR reads with MiXCR, one entry per CDR3 protein. The sample has roughly 540,000 distinct CDR3 sequences; 30% to 40% are singletons. Notes on the study in general: Patients had higher frequencies than controls of roughly five TRBV segments, including TRBV5-6, TRBV5-1 and TRBV20-1.

Their specific antigens are unknown. Sequenced material: blood. The receptor set was obtained from a girl aged 2-17 years with multiple sclerosis.

This clonotype was seen only a few times. The chain links TRBV18 to TRBJ2-7, with TRBD1 as a possible D gene (6 bases). V gave up 5 bases and J gave up 2 bases, with 13 bases separating them. The CDR3 sequence is 14 residues long. Germline CDR1 reads KGHSH; CDR2 reads LQKENI. CDR3 coding DNA: TGTGCCAGCTCATCAGGGGCAGGAGCCTACGAGCAGTACTTC. Translation: CASSSGAGAYEQYF.

CDR3 in DNA: TGCAGCGTCTTAACAGGGGTATCTAATGAAAAACTGTTTTTT. Translated, it gives CSVLTGVSNEKLFF. This rearrangement joins TRBV29-1 to TRBJ1-4; TRBD1 matches 7 bases. The CDR3 extends over 14 amino acids. Germline assignment: CDR1 SQVTM and CDR2 ANQGSEA. V trimming: 6 bases; J trimming: 3 bases; junction bases outside the gene matches: 7.

This rearrangement joins TRBV5-8 to TRBJ2-3; 8 nucleotides align to TRBD1. The CDR3 consists of 19 residues. Germline assignment: CDR1 SGHTS and CDR2 YDEGEE. V lost 2 bases, J lost 1 base, and 15 bases stayed unmatched. The CDR3 coding sequence is TGTGCCAGCAGCTTTCCGGGACAGGTCACCCTTGTGGGCACAGATACGCAGTATTTT. It specifies CASSFPGQVTLVGTDTQYF.

The chain combines TRBV5-5 with TRBJ2-1, with D possibly being TRBD1 or TRBD2 (5 bases each). The germline V and J ends were trimmed by 6 bases and 3 bases, with 13 bases remaining between them. The CDR3 length is 14 residues. Germline V lookup: CDR1 SGHKS, CDR2 YYEKEE (reference sequence). CDR3 protein: CASNPTGGYNEQFF. The CDR3 nucleotides are TGTGCCAGCAACCCAACAGGAGGCTACAATGAGCAGTTCTTC.

This clonotype occurred once. The chain is built from TRBV20-1 and TRBJ2-1, with 7 bases aligning to TRBD2. CDR3 length equals 16 residues. V lost 0 bases, J lost 4 bases, and 9 bases stayed unmatched. Germline V CDR1 and CDR2: DFQATT, SNEGSKA (reference sequence). CDR3 in amino acids: CSAREGTGGGYNEQFF. CDR3 nucleotide sequence: TGCAGTGCTAGAGAAGGGACTGGCGGGGGTTACAATGAGCAGTTCTTC.

The chain combines TRBV27 with TRBJ2-5; D is ambiguous. The CDR3 runs to 13 residues. Germline values: CDR1 MNHEY, CDR2 SMNVEV (reference sequence). V lost 3 bases and J 5 bases, leaving 10 bases between the germline ends. The CDR3 DNA follows: TGTGCCAGCAGTTTTAGGACCCAGGAGACCCAGTACTTC. Translation gives CASSFRTQETQYF.

In this sample, this clonotype turned up a few times. This sequence joins TRBV12-3 or TRBV12-4 and TRBJ2-5, with TRBD1 identical over 10 bases. The CDR3 is 14 amino acids. V was pared by 6 bases and J by 5 bases, with 6 bases of the junction left unmatched. The CDR3 loop reads CASRRWDRGETQYF. The CDR3 DNA reads as TGTGCCAGCAGGCGTTGGGACAGGGGTGAGACCCAGTACTTC.

This clonotype was counted a few times. This chain uses TRBV12-3 or TRBV12-4 with TRBJ1-1, with a tentative D call TRBD1 (5 bases). Between the trimmed V and J ends, which lost 7 bases and 4 bases, there was a span of 16 bases. The CDR3 has 14 residues. The CDR3 loop is CASTPSNGGTEAFF. The CDR3 coding sequence is TGTGCCAGCACCCCTAGCAACGGGGGCACTGAAGCTTTCTTT.

V and J are TRBV20-1 and TRBJ2-1, with TRBD2 identical over 12 bases. Germline-derived CDR1 and CDR2 are DFQATT and SNEGSKA (reference sequence). This CDR3 spans 14 amino acids. With V trimmed by 1 base and J by 6 bases, 1 base remained unmatched. The CDR3 nucleotides are TGCAGTGCTAGAGCACTAGCGGGGGGCAATGAGCAGTTCTTC. Encoded protein: CSARALAGGNEQFF.

This clonotype came up a few times. The chain uses TRBV13 and TRBJ1-1, with D possibly TRBD1 on 5 matching bases. There are 15 residues in the CDR3. Germline loops: CDR1 PRHDT, CDR2 FYEKMQ (reference sequence). V gave up 5 bases and J gave up 5 bases, with 18 bases separating them. The chain's CDR3 is CASSQGGLGRTEAFF. CDR3 nucleotide sequence: TGTGCCAGCAGCCAGGGCGGGTTAGGGCGGACTGAAGCTTTCTTT.

The table lists this clonotype with a few counts. The rearrangement uses TRBV3-1 and TRBJ1-5; D is ambiguous. The CDR3 extends over 13 amino acids. Germline CDR1 and CDR2: LGHDT and YNNKEL (reference sequence). Between the trimmed V and J ends, which lost 0 bases and 4 bases, there was a span of 4 bases. CDR3 loop: CASSQERNQPQHF. CDR3 sequence (DNA): TGTGCCAGCAGCCAAGAGAGGAATCAGCCCCAGCATTTT.

V usage is TRBV12-3 or TRBV12-4 and J usage is TRBJ2-1; tentatively, D is TRBD1 or TRBD2 (5 bases each). The CDR3 is 11 residues long. The V end was cut by 7 bases, the J end by 10 bases, with 11 bases between. This CDR3 is CASTPWDEQFF. The CDR3, as DNA: TGTGCCAGCACTCCATGGGACGAGCAGTTCTTC.

The J gene is TRBJ1-4, the V gene TRBV29-1, with D perhaps TRBD1 (5 bases). V was cut by 1 base and J by 7 bases, with 10 bases left in between. Germline CDR1 reads SQVTM; CDR2 reads ANQGSEA. CDR3 length equals 13 residues. The CDR3 region has the DNA TGCAGCGTTGAAGCACAGGACGGTGAAAAACTGTTTTTT. This sequence encodes CSVEAQDGEKLFF.

V and J are TRBV27 and TRBJ2-3; D remains ambiguous. The CDR3 loop spans 14 amino acids. The V end was cut by 3 bases, the J end by 2 bases, with 9 bases between. The germline gives CDR1 MNHEY, CDR2 SMNVEV (reference sequence). CDR3 in amino acids: CASSFLRSTDTQYF. Written as DNA, the CDR3 is TGTGCCAGCAGTTTCTTGCGTTCCACAGATACGCAGTATTTT.

CDR3 DNA sequence: TGTGCCAGCAGTTACTTCGCAGGGGCAGGCAATCAGCCCCAGCATTTT. Translated: CASSYFAGAGNQPQHF. V usage is TRBV6-6 and J usage is TRBJ1-5; maybe TRBD1 (6 bases). The germline CDR1 and CDR2 sequences are MNHNY and SVGAGI (reference sequence). This CDR3 contains 16 residues. Trimming left V 1 base short and J 2 bases short, with 12 bases between.

The chain is built from TRBV27 and TRBJ2-7; maybe TRBD1 (5 bases). Germline loops: CDR1 MNHEY, CDR2 SMNVEV (reference sequence). V gave up 2 bases and J gave up 5 bases, with 13 bases separating them. The CDR3 totals 14 residues. The CDR3 region has the DNA TGTGCCAGCAGTTTAAGGGGCAGTGGCCACGAGCAGTACTTC. Amino acids: CASSLRGSGHEQYF.

The chain uses TRBV20-1 and TRBJ1-4, with a weak D call TRBD1 (5 bases). Germline CDR1 DFQATT, CDR2 SNEGSKA (reference sequence). With 6 bases removed from V and 0 bases from J, the gap between germline ends came to 14 bases. The CDR3 extends over 15 amino acids. The chain's CDR3 is CSASQGTTTNEKLFF. Written as DNA, the CDR3 is TGCAGTGCGAGCCAGGGCACTACAACTAATGAAAAACTGTTTTTT.